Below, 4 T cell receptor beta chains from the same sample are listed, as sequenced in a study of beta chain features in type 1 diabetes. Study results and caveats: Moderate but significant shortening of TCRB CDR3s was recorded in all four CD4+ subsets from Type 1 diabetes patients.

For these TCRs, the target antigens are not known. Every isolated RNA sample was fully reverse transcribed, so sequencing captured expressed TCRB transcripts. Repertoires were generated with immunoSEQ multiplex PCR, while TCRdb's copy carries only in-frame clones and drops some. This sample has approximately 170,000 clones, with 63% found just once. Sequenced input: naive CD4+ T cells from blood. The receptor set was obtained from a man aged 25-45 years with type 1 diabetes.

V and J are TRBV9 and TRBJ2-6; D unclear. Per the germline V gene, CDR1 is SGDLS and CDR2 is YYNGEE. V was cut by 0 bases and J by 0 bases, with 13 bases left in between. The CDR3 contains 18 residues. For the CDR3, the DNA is TGTGCCAGCAGCGTAGGAATGGCACACAGCTCTGGGGCCAACGTCCTGACTTTC. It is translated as CASSVGMAHSSGANVLTF.

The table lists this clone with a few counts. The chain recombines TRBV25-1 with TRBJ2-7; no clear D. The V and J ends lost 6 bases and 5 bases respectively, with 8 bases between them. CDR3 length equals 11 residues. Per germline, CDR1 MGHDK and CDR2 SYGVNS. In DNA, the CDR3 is TGTGCCAGCAGGGGGTACGACGAGCAGTACTTC. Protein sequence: CASRGYDEQYF.

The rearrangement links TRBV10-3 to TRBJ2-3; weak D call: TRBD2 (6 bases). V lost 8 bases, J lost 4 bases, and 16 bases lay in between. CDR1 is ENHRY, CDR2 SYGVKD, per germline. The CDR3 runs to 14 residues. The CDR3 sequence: CAIAGLSRADTQYF. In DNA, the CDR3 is TGTGCCATCGCGGGACTCAGTCGGGCAGATACGCAGTATTTT.

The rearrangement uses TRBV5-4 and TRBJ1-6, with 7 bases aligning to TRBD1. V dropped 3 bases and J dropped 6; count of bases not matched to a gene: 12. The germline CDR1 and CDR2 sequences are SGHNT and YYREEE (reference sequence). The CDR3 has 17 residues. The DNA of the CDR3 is TGTGCCAGCAGCTCTTTGCTCCGGGACAGTTTTAATTCACCCCTCCACTTT. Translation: CASSSLLRDSFNSPLHF.